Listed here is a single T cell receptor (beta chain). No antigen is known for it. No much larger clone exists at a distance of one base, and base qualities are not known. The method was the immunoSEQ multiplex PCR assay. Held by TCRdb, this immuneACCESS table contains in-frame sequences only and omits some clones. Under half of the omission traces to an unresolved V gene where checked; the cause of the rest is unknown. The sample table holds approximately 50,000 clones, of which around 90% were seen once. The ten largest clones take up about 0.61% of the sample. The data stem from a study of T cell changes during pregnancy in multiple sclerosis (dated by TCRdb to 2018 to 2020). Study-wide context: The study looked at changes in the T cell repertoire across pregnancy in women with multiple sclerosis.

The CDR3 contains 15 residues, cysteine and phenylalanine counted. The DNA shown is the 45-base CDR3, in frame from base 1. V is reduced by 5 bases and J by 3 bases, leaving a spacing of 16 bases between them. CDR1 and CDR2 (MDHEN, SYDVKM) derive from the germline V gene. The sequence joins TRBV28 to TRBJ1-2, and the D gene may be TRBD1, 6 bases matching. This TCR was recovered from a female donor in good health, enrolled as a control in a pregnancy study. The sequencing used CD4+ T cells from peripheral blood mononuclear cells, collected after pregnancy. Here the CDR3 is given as CASSQNRGQHYGYTF. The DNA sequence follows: TGTGCCAGCAGTCAGAACCGAGGACAGCACTATGGCTACACCTTC.